The rows below give T cell receptor beta chains drawn from one sample of a study of shared clonotypes between healthy human individuals. Profiling relied on immunoSEQ multiplex PCR, and the TCRdb table lists in-frame clones only, not all of them. The sample carries around 2.1 million clones, around 93% recorded once. Sequenced input: naive CD8+ T cells from PBMCs. The receptors here all came from a man between 18 and 35 years old in good health. Some clones in this sample may be carry-over from other donors' samples. Each CDR3 is given with its conserved first and last residue. D genes are given only for firm matches. Rows give clone size only sometimes, using once, few, many, or a class for an expanded clone.

TRBJ1-4,TRBV5-1,TRBD1,.,CASSFYRGTEKLFF,TGCGCCAGCAGCTTCTACAGGGGAACTGAAAAACTGTTTTTT
TRBJ1-1,TRBV27,TRBD1,once,CASSYTVTGGTEAFF,TGTGCCAGCAGTTATACCGTGACAGGGGGCACTGAAGCTTTCTTT
TRBJ2-1,TRBV11-3,TRBD2,.,CASSFSGSPYNEQFF,TGTGCCAGCAGCTTCAGCGGGAGCCCGTACAATGAGCAGTTCTTC
TRBJ1-2,TRBV2,.,.,CASSEAERDGYTF,TGTGCCAGCAGTGAAGCAGAGAGGGATGGCTACACCTTC
TRBJ2-1,TRBV27,TRBD2,.,CASSSGSGRGYNEQFF,TGTGCCAGCAGTTCGGGCAGCGGGAGGGGATACAATGAGCAGTTCTTC
TRBJ1-2,TRBV19,.,.,CASSILPRVDGSNYGYTF,TGTGCCAGTAGTATCCTCCCTCGAGTCGACGGGAGCAACTATGGCTACACCTTC
TRBJ1-1,TRBV9,.,.,CASSLWGGSTEAFF,TGTGCCAGCAGCCTCTGGGGAGGAAGCACTGAAGCTTTCTTT
TRBJ1-2,TRBV7-9,TRBD1,.,CASSPPGQGGGYTF,TGTGCCAGCAGCCCCCCGGGGCAGGGGGGTGGCTACACCTTC
TRBJ1-1,TRBV25-1,.,.,CASSDPRDTEAFF,TGTGCCAGCAGTGATCCCAGGGACACTGAAGCTTTCTTT
TRBJ1-1,TRBV19,.,few,CASSISGWTEAFF,TGTGCCAGTAGTATCTCTGGGTGGACTGAAGCTTTCTTT
TRBJ1-1,TRBV30,.,.,CAWSNRGLGTEAFF,TGTGCCTGGAGTAACCGGGGGCTCGGCACTGAAGCTTTCTTT
TRBJ2-7,TRBV6-1,TRBD1,.,CASSKDRGGNEQYF,TGTGCCAGCAGTAAAGACAGGGGCGGGAACGAGCAGTACTTC
TRBJ2-7,TRBV6-1,.,.,CASTRDPVSEYF,TGTGCCAGCACTCGGGACCCTGTTTCTGAGTACTTC
TRBJ2-3,TRBV19,TRBD2,.,CASSILAGEGIDTQYF,TGTGCCAGTAGTATCCTAGCGGGAGAAGGGATAGATACGCAGTATTTT
TRBJ2-1,TRBV9,TRBD2,.,CASSAWDILAGGSEQFF,TGTGCCAGCAGCGCGTGGGATATACTAGCGGGAGGGAGTGAGCAGTTCTTC
TRBJ2-7,TRBV29-1,.,.,CSVLGLDSLYEQYF,TGCAGCGTCTTGGGTCTGGACAGCCTATACGAGCAGTACTTC
TRBJ2-4,TRBV10-2,.,.,CASSESTGKAKNIQYF,TGCGCCAGCAGTGAGTCGACGGGGAAAGCCAAAAACATTCAGTACTTC
TRBJ1-2,TRBV11-2,TRBD1,.,CASSAWDRGYGYTF,TGTGCCAGCAGCGCCTGGGACAGGGGCTATGGCTACACCTTC
TRBJ2-2,TRBV6-1,.,.,CASSDHYAGGNTGELFF,TGTGCCAGCAGTGATCATTACGCAGGAGGTAACACCGGGGAGCTGTTTTTT
TRBJ1-1,TRBV19,.,.,CASTSFWDPNEAFF,TGTGCCAGTACCTCTTTTTGGGACCCAAATGAAGCTTTCTTT
TRBJ2-7,TRBV11-2,TRBD1,.,CASSQTGTGVYEQYF,TGTGCCAGCAGCCAAACCGGGACAGGGGTGTACGAGCAGTACTTC
TRBJ2-5,TRBV25-1,TRBD2,.,CASSGTGTRGETQYF,TGTGCCAGCAGCGGTACCGGGACTAGAGGGGAGACCCAGTACTTC
TRBJ1-2,TRBV14,.,.,CASSQEGANYGYTF,TGTGCCAGCAGCCAAGAGGGGGCTAACTATGGCTACACCTTC
TRBJ2-7,TRBV29-1,.,.,CSVQDYEQYF,TGCAGCGTCCAGGATTACGAGCAGTACTTC
TRBJ2-2,TRBV18,.,.,CASSRPPGGFPTQFPGELFF,TGTGCCAGCTCAAGGCCCCCCGGTGGATTCCCCACTCAGTTTCCCGGGGAGCTGTTTTTT
TRBJ2-5,TRBV7-6,TRBD2,.,CASSPRGGEETQYF,TGTGCCAGCAGCCCCCGGGGAGGGGAAGAGACCCAGTACTTC
TRBJ1-1,TRBV25-1,.,.,CASSGHTEAFF,TGTGCCAGCAGTGGTCACACTGAAGCTTTCTTT
TRBJ2-1,TRBV7-6,TRBD1,.,CASSFSGDRGSGGSYNEQFF,TGTGCCAGCAGCTTTTCTGGGGACAGGGGTAGTGGCGGGAGTTACAATGAGCAGTTCTTC
TRBJ1-2,TRBV4-3,.,.,CASRPSRGGGYTF,TGCGCCAGCAGACCCAGCCGGGGGGGCGGCTACACCTTC
TRBJ2-5,TRBV27,TRBD2,.,CASSLRASSGRDGETQYF,TGTGCCAGCAGTTTACGGGCGAGCAGCGGGAGGGACGGAGAGACCCAGTACTTC
TRBJ2-7,TRBV6-6,.,.,CASGGNESPEQYF,TGTGCCAGCGGGGGTAACGAGAGCCCCGAGCAGTACTTC
TRBJ2-1,TRBV9,TRBD2,.,CASSFRTSGSFREQFF,TGTGCCAGCAGCTTCAGGACTAGCGGGAGTTTCCGTGAGCAGTTCTTC
TRBJ2-2,TRBV5-1,.,once,CASSLGGFRSTSGELFF,TGCGCCAGCAGCTTGGGAGGCTTTCGGTCTACCTCCGGGGAGCTGTTTTTT
TRBJ1-5,TRBV28,.,.,CASSFFRENQPQHF,TGTGCCAGCAGTTTTTTCAGGGAAAATCAGCCCCAGCATTTT
TRBJ1-2,TRBV6-5,TRBD1,.,CASSPGQGLAYGYTF,TGTGCCAGCAGCCCCGGACAGGGGTTGGCCTATGGCTACACCTTC
TRBJ2-3,TRBV7-9,TRBD2,.,CASSLGSGTSTDTQYF,TGTGCCAGCAGCTTAGGTAGCGGGACTAGCACAGATACGCAGTATTTT
TRBJ2-1,TRBV7-9,.,.,CASSGQASYNEQFF,TGTGCCAGCAGTGGGCAGGCCTCCTACAATGAGCAGTTCTTC
TRBJ1-5,TRBV27,.,.,CASSLFSGGSHQPQHF,TGTGCCAGCAGTTTATTCTCCGGGGGCTCCCATCAGCCCCAGCATTTT
TRBJ2-3,TRBV7-8,.,.,CASSSARTDTQYF,TGTGCCAGCAGCTCCGCCCGCACAGATACGCAGTATTTT
TRBJ1-2,TRBV29-1,.,.,CSVLLSGAVASHYGYTF,TGCAGCGTTCTTTTGAGCGGAGCTGTTGCCTCCCACTATGGCTACACCTTC
TRBJ2-1,TRBV9,.,.,CASSPNRDTFNEQFF,TGTGCCAGCAGCCCCAACCGGGACACCTTCAATGAGCAGTTCTTC
TRBJ2-2,TRBV6-6,.,.,CASSHRDTRNTGELFF,TGTGCCAGCAGTCACCGGGACACAAGGAACACCGGGGAGCTGTTTTTT
TRBJ1-2,TRBV9,TRBD1,.,CASSADWDSGVYGYTF,TGTGCCAGCAGCGCCGATTGGGACAGCGGGGTCTATGGCTACACCTTC
TRBJ2-7,TRBV5-6,.,.,CASSPPPQGISSYEQYF,TGTGCCAGCAGCCCACCACCACAGGGAATTTCCTCCTACGAGCAGTACTTC
TRBJ2-5,TRBV7-9,TRBD1,.,CASSPGSGDRREYLETQYF,TGTGCCAGCAGCCCCGGCAGTGGGGACAGGCGGGAATATTTGGAGACCCAGTACTTC
TRBJ2-7,TRBV25-1,.,.,CASSDQGEQYF,TGTGCCAGCAGTGATCAAGGGGAGCAGTACTTC
TRBJ1-2,TRBV27,.,.,CASSLSGQGSGYTF,TGTGCCAGCAGTTTATCGGGGCAGGGCAGCGGCTACACCTTC
TRBJ1-2,TRBV4-3,.,.,CASSQDESNYGYTF,TGCGCCAGCAGCCAAGACGAGAGTAACTATGGCTACACCTTC
TRBJ1-2,TRBV27,.,few,CASSLRGGHPYGYTF,TGTGCCAGCAGTCTCCGAGGGGGACATCCATATGGCTACACCTTC
TRBJ1-2,TRBV28,TRBD1,.,CASVRTGRNGYTF,TGTGCCAGCGTTCGGACAGGGCGAAATGGCTACACCTTC
TRBJ1-2,TRBV27,TRBD1,.,CASSRQGVYGYTF,TGTGCCAGCAGTCGACAGGGGGTTTATGGCTACACCTTC
TRBJ1-3,TRBV21-1,.,.,CASSSGRAAGNTIYF,TGTGCCAGCAGCAGTGGGAGAGCGGCTGGAAACACCATATATTTT